This record covers a single TCR beta chain. As yet, its antigen is unknown. This sample was included in a study of response to subunit inactivated influenza vaccine. The study's findings and limits: The authors offered the suggestion that each seasonal influenza vaccination recruits few new T cells.

This CDR3 has 15 amino acids. Trimming took 1 base from V and 2 from J, leaving 10 bases between them. The germline V gene encodes CDR1 LGHDT and CDR2 YNNKEL (reference sequence). TCRdb redid the calling of the RT-PCR reads with MiXCR, one entry per CDR3 protein. The table includes a few hundred thousand distinct CDR3 sequences, approximately 7.8% detected once. This chain links TRBV3-1 with TRBJ2-3, with D perhaps TRBD1 (6 bases). Sequenced material: PBMCs from blood, taken around 2 years after vaccination. This receptor was obtained from a man between 50 and 69 years old who received an inactivated influenza vaccine. The CDR3 loop is CASSQAGVNTDTQYF. The DNA for the CDR3 is TGTGCCAGCAGCCAAGCAGGGGTTAACACAGATACGCAGTATTTT.